This entry lists 3 T cell receptor beta chains sequenced from one sample in a study of low-dose radiotherapy and immunotherapy resistance in tumors. Gene-specific TRAV and TRBV primers were used for first-strand cDNA, covering alpha and beta chains. Using a constant-region primer together with a V-primer adapter, TCRs were subjected to 20 PCR cycles of amplification. TCRdb reanalysed the reads using MiXCR and keeps one entry per CDR3 protein. This table has fewer than 8,500 distinct CDR3 sequences, about 67% appearing once. These receptors were taken from a human donor with advanced metastatic prostate, ovarian, gallbladder or colorectal cancer (not recorded which). This table probably holds off-target reads from a library built for another chain.

The rearrangement links TRBV7-2 to TRBJ2-5; TRBD2 matches 9 bases. Germline V gives CDR1 SGHTA, CDR2 FQGNSA. The CDR3 totals 15 residues. The V gene end was trimmed by 1 base and the J gene end by 5 bases; junction bases not matched to a gene: 5. The CDR3 DNA sequence: TGTGCCAGCAGCTTAGGGGCGGGGGGGCCCGAGACCCAGTACTTC. Its translation is CASSLGAGGPETQYF.

This chain links TRBV5-1 with TRBJ2-1; 13 positions match TRBD2. CDR3 size: 21 residues. Germline CDR1 SGHRS, CDR2 YFSETQ. Unmatched junction bases numbered 18, after V lost 3 bases and J lost 3 bases. The CDR3 loop is CASSWPRTLGLAGRNYNEQFF. Here the CDR3 DNA reads TGCGCCAGCAGCTGGCCGAGAACTCTGGGACTAGCGGGACGGAACTACAATGAGCAGTTCTTC. The full variable domain, its missing parts supplied by reference TRBV5-1 and TRBJ2-1, is KAGVTQTPRYLIKTRGQQVTLSCSPISGHRSVSWYQQTPGQGLQFLFEYFSETQRNKGNFPGRFSGRQFSNSRSEMNVSTLELGDSALYLCASSWPRTLGLAGRNYNEQFFGPGTRLTVL.

The chain recombines TRBV6-6 with TRBJ1-6; D not certain. This CDR3 is 12 amino acids long. The germline V and J ends were trimmed by 3 bases and 9 bases, with 6 bases remaining between them. Germline loops: CDR1 MNHNY, CDR2 SVGAGI (reference sequence). In nucleotides, the CDR3 is TGTGCCAGCAGTTATCCAGCTTCACCCCTCCACTTT. It specifies CASSYPASPLHF.